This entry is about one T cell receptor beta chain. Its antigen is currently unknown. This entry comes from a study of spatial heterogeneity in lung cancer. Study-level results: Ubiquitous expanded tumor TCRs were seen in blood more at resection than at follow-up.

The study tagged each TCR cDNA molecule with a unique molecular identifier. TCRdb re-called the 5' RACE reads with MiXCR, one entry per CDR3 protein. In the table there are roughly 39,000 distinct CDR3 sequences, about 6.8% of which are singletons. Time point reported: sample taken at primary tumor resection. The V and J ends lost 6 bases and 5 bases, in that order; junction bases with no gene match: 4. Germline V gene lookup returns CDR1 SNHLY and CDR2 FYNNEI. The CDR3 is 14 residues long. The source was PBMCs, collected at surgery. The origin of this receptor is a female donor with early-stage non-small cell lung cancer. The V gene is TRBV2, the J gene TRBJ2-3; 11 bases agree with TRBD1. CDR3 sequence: CASSQDRGQDTQYF. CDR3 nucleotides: TGTGCCAGCAGCCAGGACAGGGGGCAAGATACGCAGTATTTT.